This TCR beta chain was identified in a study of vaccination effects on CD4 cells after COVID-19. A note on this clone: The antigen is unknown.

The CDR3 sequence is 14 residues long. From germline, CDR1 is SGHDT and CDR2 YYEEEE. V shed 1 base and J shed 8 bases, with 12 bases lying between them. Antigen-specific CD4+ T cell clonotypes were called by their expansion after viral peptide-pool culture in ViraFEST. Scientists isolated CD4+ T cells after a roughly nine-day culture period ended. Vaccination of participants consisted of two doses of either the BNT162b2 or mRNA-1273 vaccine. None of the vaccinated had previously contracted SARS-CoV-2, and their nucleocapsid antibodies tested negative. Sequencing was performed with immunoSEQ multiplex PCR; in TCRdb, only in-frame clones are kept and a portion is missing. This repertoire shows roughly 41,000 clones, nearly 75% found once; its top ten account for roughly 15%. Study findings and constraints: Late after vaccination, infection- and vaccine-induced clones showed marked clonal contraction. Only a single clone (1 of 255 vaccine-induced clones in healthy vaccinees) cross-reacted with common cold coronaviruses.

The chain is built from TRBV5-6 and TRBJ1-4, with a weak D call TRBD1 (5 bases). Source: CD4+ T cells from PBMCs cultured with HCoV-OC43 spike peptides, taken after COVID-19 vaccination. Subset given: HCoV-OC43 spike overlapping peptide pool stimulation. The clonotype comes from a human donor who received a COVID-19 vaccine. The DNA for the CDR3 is TGTGCCAGCAGCTTGAGGGGTCTCCGGGAAAAACTGTTTTTT. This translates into CASSLRGLREKLFF.